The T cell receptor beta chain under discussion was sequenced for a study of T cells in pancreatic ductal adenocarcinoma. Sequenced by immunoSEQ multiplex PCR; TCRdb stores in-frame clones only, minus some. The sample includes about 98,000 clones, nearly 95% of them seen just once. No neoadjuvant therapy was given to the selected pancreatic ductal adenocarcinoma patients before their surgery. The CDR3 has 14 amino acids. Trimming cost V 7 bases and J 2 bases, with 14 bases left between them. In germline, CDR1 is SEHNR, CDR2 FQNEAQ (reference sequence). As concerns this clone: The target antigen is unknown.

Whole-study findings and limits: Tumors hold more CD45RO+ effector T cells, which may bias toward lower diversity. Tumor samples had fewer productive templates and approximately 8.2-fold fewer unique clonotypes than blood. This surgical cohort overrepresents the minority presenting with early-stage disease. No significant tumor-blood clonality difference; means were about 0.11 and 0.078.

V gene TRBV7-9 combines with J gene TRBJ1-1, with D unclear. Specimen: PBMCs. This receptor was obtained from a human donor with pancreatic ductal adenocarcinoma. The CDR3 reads CASTPPRVNTEAFF. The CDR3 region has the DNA TGTGCCAGCACACCACCCCGGGTCAACACTGAAGCTTTCTTT.